Presented here are 16 T cell receptor beta chains from one specimen sequenced in a study of T cells in localized non-small cell lung cancer. Method: immunoSEQ multiplex PCR; TCRdb's copy keeps in-frame clones and lacks some. The sample shows tens of thousands of clones, about 91% of them seen only once. This sample comprised peripheral blood, obtained before any cancer treatment. The receptor set was obtained from a man aged 35-69 years with stage I squamous cell lung carcinoma.

About this clone itself: Other DNA sequences of this sample code for an identical CDR3. V gene TRBV19 combines with J gene TRBJ2-1; D remains unclear. V was pared by 6 bases and J by 0 bases, with 9 bases between. This CDR3 region has 14 residues. Germline-derived CDR1 and CDR2 are LNHDA and SQIVND (reference sequence). The CDR3 DNA reads as TGTGCCAGTAGCGGACGGAGCTCCTACAATGAGCAGTTCTTC. It encodes CASSGRSSYNEQFF.

CDR3 amino acids: CASRPGTLNTEAFF. The CDR3 DNA reads as TGTGCCAGCAGACCCGGGACTTTGAACACTGAAGCTTTCTTT. The chain has TRBV28 and TRBJ1-1; D may be TRBD1 (5 bases). V was clipped by 6 bases and J by 0 bases, with 11 bases between them. Germline-derived CDR1 and CDR2 are MDHEN and SYDVKM. This CDR3 is built from 14 residues.

This clone has just one count. The V and J genes are TRBV7-2 and TRBJ1-3; D gene unclear. Trimming left V 5 bases short and J 1 base short, with 9 bases between. Germline assignment: CDR1 SGHTA and CDR2 FQGNSA. The CDR3 extends over 14 amino acids. This chain's CDR3 is CASSPMGSGNTIYF. CDR3 DNA: TGTGCCAGCAGCCCCATGGGGTCTGGAAACACCATATATTTT.

The V gene is TRBV18, the J gene TRBJ2-3; D assignment may be TRBD1 or TRBD2 (6 bases each). CDR3 length equals 20 residues. Trimming left V 3 bases short and J 2 bases short, with 27 bases between. The germline V gene encodes CDR1 KGHSH and CDR2 LQKENI. Written as DNA, the CDR3 is TGTGCCAGCTCACCGTATTACCGGCCCACCTATAGGGGGGACACAGATACGCAGTATTTT. This codes for CASSPYYRPTYRGDTDTQYF.

As for this clone: This CDR3 is also generated by other DNA sequences in the sample. The genes are TRBV5-1 and TRBJ2-2; the D call may be TRBD1 or TRBD2 (5 bases each). The V gene lost 3 bases and the J gene lost 2 bases, with 11 bases spanning the gap. CDR1 SGHRS and CDR2 YFSETQ come from the germline V gene. CDR3 length: 15 amino acids. CDR3 sequence reads: CASSSGQANTGELFF. In nucleotides, the CDR3 is TGCGCCAGCAGCTCGGGGCAGGCTAACACCGGGGAGCTGTTTTTT.

The rearrangement joins TRBV5-8 to TRBJ1-2, with no clear D. CDR3 size: 14 residues. Germline CDR1 SGHTS, CDR2 YDEGEE. V lost 1 base and J 0 bases, leaving 7 bases between the germline ends. In nucleotides, the CDR3 is TGTGCCAGCAGCTTGACCCAGACTAACTATGGCTACACCTTC. Encoded protein: CASSLTQTNYGYTF.

This chain uses TRBV29-1 with TRBJ1-2; D gene unclear. The CDR3 length is 13 residues. Trimming took 5 bases from V and 3 from J, leaving 13 bases between them. CDR1 is SQVTM and CDR2 is ANQGSEA in the germline V gene. The CDR3 is CSVTAGLDYGYTF. In DNA form, the CDR3 reads TGCAGCGTTACGGCGGGCCTGGACTATGGCTACACCTTC.

In nucleotides, the CDR3 is TGTGCCAGCAGCTCACAGGCGGGGGACAACACCTTC. Its translation is CASSSQAGDNTF. The chain couples TRBV7-9 to TRBJ1-2; a possible D gene is TRBD1 (6 bases). V was clipped by 4 bases and J by 12 bases, with 15 bases between them. Germline-derived CDR1 and CDR2 are SEHNR and FQNEAQ (reference sequence). The CDR3 is 12 amino acids.

The V and J genes are TRBV28 and TRBJ1-2; D is unresolved. Deletions cut 10 bases from V and 0 bases from J, with 12 bases between. CDR3 length equals 13 residues. Germline lookup yields CDR1 MDHEN and CDR2 SYDVKM. The chain's CDR3 is CATGRSSNYGYTF. The DNA of the CDR3 is TGTGCCACCGGACGGTCTTCTAACTATGGCTACACCTTC.

This chain links TRBV5-1 with TRBJ1-2; D is undetermined. The CDR3 runs 12 residues. V was pared by 2 bases and J by 6 bases, with 8 bases between. The V gene's germline CDR1 is SGHRS and CDR2 YFSETQ. For the CDR3, the DNA is TGCGCCAGCAGCTTTAACGCGGATGGCTACACCTTC. The encoded protein is CASSFNADGYTF.

This chain uses TRBV14 with TRBJ1-1; possible D gene TRBD1, 5 bases. The length of the CDR3 is 12 residues. Trimming pared 4 bases from V and 7 bases from J, leaving 10 bases between. The germline gives CDR1 SGHDN, CDR2 FVKESK. The CDR3 is CASSPVGGEAFF. The CDR3 DNA reads TGTGCCAGCAGCCCGGTGGGGGGTGAAGCTTTCTTT.

The J gene is TRBJ2-5, the V gene TRBV5-1, with 7 bases fitting TRBD1. With 3 bases clipped from V and 3 bases from J, the junction kept 5 bases outside the gene matches. This CDR3 has 14 amino acids. From germline, CDR1 is SGHRS and CDR2 YFSETQ. The CDR3 is CASSSGTVEETQYF. As DNA, the CDR3 is TGCGCCAGCAGCTCGGGGACAGTTGAAGAGACCCAGTACTTC.

The chain recombines TRBV10-2 with TRBJ1-5, with D unresolved. Germline CDR1 reads WSHSY; CDR2 reads SAAADI. Deletions cut 3 bases from V and 2 bases from J, with 11 bases between. This CDR3 comprises 15 residues. The CDR3: CASSEGQARNQPQHF. DNA of the CDR3: TGCGCCAGCAGTGAAGGCCAGGCCCGCAATCAGCCCCAGCATTTT.

This clone came up a few times. The rearrangement joins TRBV6-1 to TRBJ1-2; 7 bases match TRBD1. The germline gives CDR1 MNHNS, CDR2 SASEGT. The CDR3 is 14 residues long. V lost 8 bases to trimming and J lost 0 bases; unmatched junction nucleotides: 6. The CDR3 region has the DNA TGTGCCAGCCAAGGGGACAGATCTAACTATGGCTACACCTTC. Its translation is CASQGDRSNYGYTF.

This clone was recorded only once. The chain joins TRBV4-1 to TRBJ1-3; D is unclear. The CDR3 sequence is 15 residues long. V was cut by 0 bases and J by 3 bases, with 9 bases left in between. Germline-derived CDR1 and CDR2 are MGHRA and YSYEKL. CDR3: CASSQEKTVGNTIYF. The CDR3 nucleotides are TGCGCCAGCAGCCAAGAGAAAACAGTTGGAAACACCATATATTTT.

This clone came up once. This rearrangement joins TRBV30 to TRBJ2-7; 10 nucleotides match TRBD1. Trimming took 3 bases from V and 4 from J; bases not matched to a gene: 6. The CDR3 has 14 amino acids. Germline V CDR1 and CDR2: GTSNPN, SVGIG (reference sequence). As DNA, the CDR3 is TGTGCCTGGAGGATTACGGGACAGGGGTACGAGCAGTACTTC. Residues: CAWRITGQGYEQYF.